What follows describes a single TCR beta chain. This entry comes from a study of blood T cell repertoires in COVID-19. The wider study: The samples span acute and convalescent COVID-19 from the United States, Italy and Spain. From T cells, B-cell-depleted T cells, or PBMCs came the material, which was cDNA or gDNA.

How the authors handled the data: Estimation of nucleated cell counts was performed using reference gene primer amplification. TCRdb's copy holds only in-frame clones and misses some; the assay was immunoSEQ multiplex PCR. The V and J calls and clone size were taken over from that table, and D and trimming were inferred from the DNA. The sample has fewer than 250,000 clones; 88% are singletons. Germline CDR1 SGHRS, CDR2 YFSETQ. The CDR3 totals 15 residues. With 5 bases clipped from V and 0 bases from J, the junction kept 6 bases outside the gene matches. The clonotype comes from a man in his 70s with acute or convalescent COVID-19. Sequences were obtained from peripheral blood. The chain recombines TRBV5-1 with TRBJ1-1, with 8 bases that match TRBD1. The CDR3 DNA reads as TGCGCCAGCAGTCTGCAGACAGGGGTGAACACTGAAGCTTTCTTT. This translates into CASSLQTGVNTEAFF.